This TCR beta chain was sequenced during a study of blood T cells in healthy people across ages. Then a second PCR, running roughly 7 to 11 cycles, was carried out with a sample-barcoded 5' primer and a J-beta primer mix. Each CDR3 protein is one row after TCRdb ran MiXCR on the 5' RACE reads. The profile shows almost 800,000 distinct CDR3 sequences, 58% of them singletons. The CDR3 covers 13 residues. Germline lookup yields CDR1 MDHEN and CDR2 SYDVKM. The V call is TRBV28, the J call TRBJ2-4; D is possibly TRBD1 or TRBD2 (5 bases each). The end of the DNA aligns better with TRBJ2-7, so the J call may be wrong. This receptor was identified in a young man in good health. The sequenced sample was blood. CDR3 amino acids: CASGARGFYEQYF. In nucleotides, the CDR3 is TGTGCCAGCGGGGCCCGGGGCTTCTACGAGCAGTACTTC.